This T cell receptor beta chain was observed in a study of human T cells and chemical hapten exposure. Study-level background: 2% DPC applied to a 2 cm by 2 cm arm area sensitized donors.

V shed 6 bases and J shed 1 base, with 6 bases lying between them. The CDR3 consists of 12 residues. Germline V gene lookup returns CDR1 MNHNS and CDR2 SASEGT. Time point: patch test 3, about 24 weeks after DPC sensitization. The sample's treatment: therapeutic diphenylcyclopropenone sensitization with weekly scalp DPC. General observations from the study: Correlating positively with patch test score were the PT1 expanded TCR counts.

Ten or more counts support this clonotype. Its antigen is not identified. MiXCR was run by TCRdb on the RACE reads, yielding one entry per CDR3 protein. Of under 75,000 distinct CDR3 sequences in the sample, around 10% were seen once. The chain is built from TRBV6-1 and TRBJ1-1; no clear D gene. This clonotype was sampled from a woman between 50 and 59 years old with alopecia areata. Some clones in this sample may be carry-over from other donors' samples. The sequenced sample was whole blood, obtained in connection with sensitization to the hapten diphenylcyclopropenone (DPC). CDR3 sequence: CASRWGNTEAFF. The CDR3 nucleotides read TGTGCCAGCAGGTGGGGGAACACTGAAGCTTTCTTT.